The 10 T cell receptor beta chains listed next were all sequenced from one sample in a study of vaccination effects on CD4 cells after COVID-19. For these receptors, no antigen is known. Using immunoSEQ multiplex PCR, the repertoire was profiled, and TCRdb retains in-frame clones only, with some absent. The table lists just under 75,000 clones, roughly four fifths of them singletons. Subsequent to less than eleven days of culture, CD4+ T cells were isolated. Participants received two doses of either the BNT162b2 or mRNA-1273 vaccine. This material consisted of CD4+ T cells from PBMCs cultured without peptide, taken after COVID-19 vaccination. The receptors here all came from a human donor who received a COVID-19 vaccine.

The chain couples TRBV5-1 to TRBJ2-5; the D is unclear. CDR3 length: 12 amino acids. The germline V and J ends were trimmed by 0 bases and 5 bases, with 5 bases remaining between them. Looked up from germline, CDR1 is SGHRS and CDR2 is YFSETQ. The CDR3 loop reads CASSLEAETQYF. The CDR3, as DNA: TGCGCCAGCAGCTTGGAGGCGGAGACCCAGTACTTC.

The V call is TRBV2, the J call TRBJ1-5; 8 bases are shared with TRBD1. The germline V gene encodes CDR1 SNHLY and CDR2 FYNNEI. The trim removed 5 bases at V and 6 bases at J, leaving 6 bases unmatched. The CDR3 length is 14 residues. CDR3 sequence reads: CASSSGGPVQPQHF. In DNA, the CDR3 is TGTGCCAGCAGTTCAGGGGGCCCGGTTCAGCCCCAGCATTTT.

This clone was recorded many times. V gene TRBV6-5 combines with J gene TRBJ1-2; TRBD1 aligns across 7 bases. The germline CDR1 and CDR2 sequences are MNHEY and SVGAGI. CDR3 length equals 14 residues. V shed 6 bases, J shed 3 bases, and the junction held 7 bases outside the gene matches. CDR3 bases: TGTGCCAGCAGGCAACCGACAGGGCACTATGGCTACACCTTC. Protein sequence: CASRQPTGHYGYTF.

The chain combines TRBV3-1 (or the pseudogene TRBV3-2) with TRBJ2-3, with D possibly TRBD2 on 6 matching bases. The V end was cut by 1 base, the J end by 2 bases, with 10 bases between. The CDR3 is 15 residues long. CDR1 and CDR2 from the germline V gene are LGHDT and YNNKEL (reference sequence). The CDR3 DNA reads as TGTGCCAGCAGCCAAGGACTAGAGCTCACAGATACGCAGTATTTT. It encodes CASSQGLELTDTQYF.

The gene calls are TRBV30 and TRBJ1-3, with D hard to call. This CDR3 has 13 residues. Germline CDR1 is GTSNPN and CDR2 is SVGIG (reference sequence). The ends were cut back, 0 bases at V and 2 bases at J, with 5 bases in the middle. Here the CDR3 DNA reads TGTGCCTGGAGTGTAAATACTGGAAACACCATATATTTT. This gives the protein CAWSVNTGNTIYF.

The chain has TRBV29-1 and TRBJ1-3; D call uncertain. Germline V gene sequence: CDR1 SQVTM, CDR2 ANQGSEA. Deletions cut 4 bases from V and 0 bases from J, with 13 bases between. This CDR3 spans 15 amino acids. CDR3 in DNA: TGCAGCGTTGTGGGGAGAGCGGACTCTGGAAACACCATATATTTT. It encodes CSVVGRADSGNTIYF.

This sequence joins TRBV28 and TRBJ1-1; D is perhaps TRBD1 (5 bases). The CDR3 has 16 residues. V lost 4 bases to trimming and J lost 2 bases, with 17 bases between them. Germline V gene sequence: CDR1 MDHEN, CDR2 SYDVKM. CDR3 sequence (DNA): TGTGCCAGCAGTTCCGATTCGGGGGGGGTTAACACTGAAGCTTTCTTT. Translation gives CASSSDSGGVNTEAFF. Variable domain in full (rest from reference TRBV28 and TRBJ1-1): DVKVTQSSRYLVKRTGEKVFLECVQDMDHENMFWYRQDPGLGLRLIYFSYDVKMKEKGDIPEGYSVSREKKERFSLILESASTNQTSMYLCASSSDSGGVNTEAFFGQGTRLTVV.

This CDR3 is CASAGQISTDTQYF. The CDR3 DNA reads TGTGCCAGCGCGGGACAGATTAGCACAGATACGCAGTATTTT. The V and J genes are TRBV25-1 and TRBJ2-3, with D tentatively TRBD1 (7 bases). The V gene lost 8 bases and the J gene lost 0 bases, with 12 bases spanning the gap. The germline V gene encodes CDR1 MGHDK and CDR2 SYGVNS. This CDR3 has 14 residues.

This clone was seen only once. This sequence joins TRBV6-6 and TRBJ1-1; D might be TRBD1 (5 bases). This CDR3 contains 13 residues. Trimming took 5 bases from V and 1 from J, leaving 8 bases between them. Germline V lookup: CDR1 MNHNY, CDR2 SVGAGI (reference sequence). The CDR3 region is CASSVTENTEAFF. For the CDR3, the DNA is TGTGCCAGCAGTGTGACAGAGAACACTGAAGCTTTCTTT.

Turning to this clone: Other nucleotide sequences in the sample specify the same CDR3. J is TRBJ1-2 and V is TRBV3-1 (or the pseudogene TRBV3-2); D remains unclear. Germline values: CDR1 LGHDT, CDR2 YNNKEL (reference sequence). The length of the CDR3 is 12 residues. The V and J ends lost 3 bases and 0 bases respectively, with 2 bases between them. The CDR3 loop is CASSQANYGYTF. DNA for the CDR3: TGTGCCAGCAGCCAGGCTAACTATGGCTACACCTTC.